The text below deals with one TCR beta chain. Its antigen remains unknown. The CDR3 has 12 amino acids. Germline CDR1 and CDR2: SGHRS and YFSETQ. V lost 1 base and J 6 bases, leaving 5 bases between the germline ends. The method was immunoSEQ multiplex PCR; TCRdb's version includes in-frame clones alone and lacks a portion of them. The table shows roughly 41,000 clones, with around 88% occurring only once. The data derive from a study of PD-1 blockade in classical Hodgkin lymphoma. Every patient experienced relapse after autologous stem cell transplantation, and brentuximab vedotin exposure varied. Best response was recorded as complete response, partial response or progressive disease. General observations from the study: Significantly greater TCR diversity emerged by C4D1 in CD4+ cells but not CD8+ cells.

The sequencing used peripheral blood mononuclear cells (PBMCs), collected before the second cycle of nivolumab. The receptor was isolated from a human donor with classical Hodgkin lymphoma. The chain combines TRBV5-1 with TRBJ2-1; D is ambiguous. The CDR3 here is CASSLPTNEQFF. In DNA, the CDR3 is TGCGCCAGCAGCTTGCCTACCAATGAGCAGTTCTTC.